Below, 22 T cell receptor beta chains from the same sample are listed, as sequenced in a study of blood T cell repertoires in COVID-19. Only in-frame clones appear in the TCRdb table, and some are missing; sequencing was by immunoSEQ multiplex PCR. This sample has 150,000 to 250,000 clones; around four fifths occur once, and the top ten carry approximately 6.9%. The sequencing sample was made of peripheral blood. These receptors were obtained from a human donor with acute or convalescent COVID-19. The donor label of this sample is uncertain.

Points on this clone: Other DNA sequences in this specimen translate into the identical CDR3. The chain links TRBV5-1 to TRBJ2-7; TRBD1 matches at 7 bases. The germline V gene has CDR1 SGHRS and CDR2 YFSETQ. This CDR3 has 15 amino acids. The ends lost 0 bases at V and 0 bases at J; junction bases unmatched: 3. The CDR3 DNA is TGCGCCAGCAGCTTGGTGGCAGGGGGCTCCTACGAGCAGTACTTC. Residues: CASSLVAGGSYEQYF.

V gene TRBV10-3 combines with J gene TRBJ1-4; TRBD1 might be the D (5 bases). This CDR3 comprises 13 residues. V lost 6 bases and J lost 2, with 7 bases in between. Germline assignment: CDR1 ENHRY and CDR2 SYGVKD. The DNA of the CDR3 is TGTGCCATCAGGCGGGGGACTAATGAAAAACTGTTTTTT. It is translated as CAIRRGTNEKLFF.

The chain uses TRBV19 and TRBJ1-2; D is ambiguous. The CDR3 length is 11 residues. With 7 bases removed from V and 2 bases from J, the gap between germline ends came to 5 bases. Germline V gives CDR1 LNHDA, CDR2 SQIVND (reference sequence). The CDR3 bases are TGTGCCAGTATGCAGAACTATGGCTACACCTTC. Encoded protein: CASMQNYGYTF.

The genes are TRBV6-5 and TRBJ2-7; 11 bases are shared with TRBD2. The germline gives CDR1 MNHEY, CDR2 SVGAGI. V was clipped by 8 bases and J by 6 bases; unmatched bases: 9. CDR3 length equals 14 residues. The CDR3 DNA reads as TGTGCCAGCGTCTTGACTAGCGGGATCAGCGAGCAGTACTTC. Translated: CASVLTSGISEQYF.

The genes are TRBV6-6 and TRBJ1-6; TRBD1 agrees at 12 bases. CDR1 MNHNY and CDR2 SVGAGI come from the germline V gene (reference sequence). This CDR3 is 15 amino acids long. Unmatched junction bases numbered 5, after V lost 4 bases and J lost 10 bases. CDR3 protein: CASSSTGTGGSPLHF. CDR3 DNA sequence: TGTGCCAGCAGTTCCACCGGGACAGGGGGCTCACCCCTCCACTTT.

The gene calls are TRBV6-5 and TRBJ2-7; D is possibly TRBD1 (6 bases). This CDR3 is 12 amino acids long. The germline gives CDR1 MNHEY, CDR2 SVGAGI. Trimming cost V 5 bases and J 6 bases, with 11 bases left between them. The chain's CDR3 is CASSKTGFEQYF. The DNA for the CDR3 is TGTGCCAGCAGTAAGACAGGATTCGAGCAGTACTTC.

The CDR3 protein is CASSEGTGYRRTNYGYTF. In DNA form, the CDR3 reads TGTGCCAGCAGTGAAGGGACAGGGTATCGAAGAACTAACTATGGCTACACCTTC. J is TRBJ1-2 and V is TRBV2; 8 bases are shared with TRBD1. Germline V gene data show CDR1 as SNHLY and CDR2 as FYNNEI. The CDR3 consists of 18 residues. V was pared by 1 base and J by 0 bases, with 10 bases of the junction left unmatched.

The rearrangement links TRBV5-4 to TRBJ2-2; TRBD2 agrees at 7 bases. Germline V gene data show CDR1 as SGHNT and CDR2 as YYREEE (reference sequence). CDR3 length: 14 amino acids. The trim removed 0 bases at V and 7 bases at J, leaving 3 bases unmatched. The CDR3 sequence: CASSLDGRSGELFF. The CDR3 DNA is TGTGCCAGCAGCTTGGACGGGAGGAGCGGGGAGCTGTTTTTT.

The CDR3, as DNA: TGTGCCAGCAGCGTAGCTTTTAGCGGGGGATCTAGCACAGATACGCAGTATTTT. This translates into CASSVAFSGGSSTDTQYF. This chain links TRBV9 with TRBJ2-3, with 9 bases aligning to TRBD2. Germline CDR1 SGDLS, CDR2 YYNGEE. V trimming: 0 bases; J trimming: 0 bases; junction bases outside the gene matches: 8. This CDR3 spans 18 amino acids. Combining the CDR3 with reference TRBV9 and TRBJ2-3 gives the whole variable domain DSGVTQTPKHLITATGQRVTLRCSPRSGDLSVYWYQQSLDQGLQFLIQYYNGEERAKGNILERFSAQQFPDLHSELNLSSLELGDSALYFCASSVAFSGGSSTDTQYFGPGTRLTVL.

The rearrangement uses TRBV7-8 and TRBJ1-2; TRBD1 agrees at 8 bases. Germline loops: CDR1 SGHVS, CDR2 FQNEAQ. The CDR3 covers 15 residues. V gave up 5 bases and J gave up 5 bases; unmatched junction bases: 10. In nucleotides, the CDR3 is TGTGCCAGCAGCCGCACCGACAGGGGAGGGTATGGCTACACCTTC. Translated: CASSRTDRGGYGYTF.

The chain uses TRBV19 and TRBJ2-2, with 7 positions matching TRBD2. The CDR3 has 15 residues. Trimming took 0 bases from V and 6 from J; bases not matched to a gene: 4. Germline CDR1 is LNHDA and CDR2 is SQIVND (reference sequence). As DNA, the CDR3 is TGTGCCAGTAGTATAGAGGGAGGGCGCGCCGGGGAGCTGTTTTTT. The encoded protein is CASSIEGGRAGELFF.

This clone was seen a single time. This sequence joins TRBV6-6 and TRBJ2-6, with 7 nucleotides matching TRBD1. The length of the CDR3 is 14 residues. Germline V CDR1 and CDR2: MNHNY, SVGAGI (reference sequence). The J segment lost 4 bases and the V segment lost 8 bases, leaving 5 bases of the junction unmatched. CDR3 residues: CASLRGGGANVLTF. In DNA, the CDR3 is TGTGCCAGCCTGAGAGGGGGCGGGGCCAACGTCCTGACTTTC.

The rearrangement uses TRBV4-1 and TRBJ1-2; the D is unclear. CDR1 MGHRA and CDR2 YSYEKL come from the germline V gene. V was pared by 1 base and J by 1 base, with 10 bases between. This CDR3 region has 15 residues. The chain's CDR3 is CASSQVGGFNYGYTF. The CDR3 DNA reads TGCGCCAGCAGCCAAGTTGGCGGGTTTAACTATGGCTACACCTTC.

This clone was found a few times. The chain employs TRBV18 and TRBJ1-2; 12 bases agree with TRBD1. The CDR3 runs to 15 residues. J lost 8 bases, V lost 4 bases, and 8 bases had no gene match. CDR1 is KGHSH and CDR2 is LQKENI in the germline V gene. The CDR3 is CASSLELGTGGGYTF. The CDR3 DNA is TGTGCCAGCTCACTAGAACTCGGGACAGGGGGCGGCTACACCTTC.

This clone appeared a single time. The chain combines TRBV19 with TRBJ2-5; possible D gene TRBD1, 5 bases. The CDR3 sequence is 12 residues long. The germline V and J ends were trimmed by 6 bases and 2 bases, with 7 bases remaining between them. The germline V gene encodes CDR1 LNHDA and CDR2 SQIVND (reference sequence). CDR3 amino acids: CASSRAQETQYF. The CDR3 DNA reads TGTGCCAGTAGCAGGGCTCAAGAGACCCAGTACTTC. Based on the CDR3 plus reference TRBV19 and TRBJ2-5, the full variable domain is DGGITQSPKYLFRKEGQNVTLSCEQNLNHDAMYWYRQDPGQGLRLIYYSQIVNDFQKGDIAEGYSVSREKKESFPLTVTSAQKNPTAFYLCASSRAQETQYFGPGTRLLVL.

This rearrangement joins TRBV15 to TRBJ2-1; 11 bases map to TRBD2. Germline CDR1 is LNHNV and CDR2 is YYDKDF (reference sequence). The CDR3 is made up of 16 amino acids. The V segment lost 5 bases and the J segment 3 bases; nucleotides outside the gene matches: 6. This CDR3 is CATSRAGTSGYNEQFF. Written as DNA, the CDR3 is TGTGCCACCAGCCGAGCCGGGACTAGCGGCTACAATGAGCAGTTCTTC.

The chain is built from TRBV30 and TRBJ1-2, with a weak D call TRBD1 (6 bases). Between the trimmed V and J ends, which lost 5 bases and 5 bases, there was a span of 21 bases. The CDR3 sequence is 15 residues long. Germline V gene data show CDR1 as GTSNPN and CDR2 as SVGIG (reference sequence). The CDR3, as DNA: TGTGCCTGGGAATACAGGGAAGGGCCCCGATATGGCTACACCTTC. Its protein is CAWEYREGPRYGYTF.

In this sample, this clone turned up a few times. This chain joins TRBV7-9 and TRBJ1-2; D is unresolved. V gave up 1 base and J gave up 0 bases, with 9 bases separating them. The CDR3 extends over 15 amino acids. Per germline, CDR1 SEHNR and CDR2 FQNEAQ (reference sequence). As DNA, the CDR3 is TGTGCCAGCAGCTTAGGGGCCGTAGCTAACTATGGCTACACCTTC. It translates to CASSLGAVANYGYTF.

This clone was detected a few times. The rearrangement joins TRBV7-2 to TRBJ2-1; 11 positions agree with TRBD2. Germline lookup yields CDR1 SGHTA and CDR2 FQGNSA. CDR3 length: 17 amino acids. The J segment lost 9 bases and the V segment lost 1 base, leaving 11 bases of the junction unmatched. CDR3 nucleotide sequence: TGTGCCAGCAGCTTAGATCGGCTAGCGGGAGGCCGGGGTGAGCAGTTCTTC. This sequence encodes CASSLDRLAGGRGEQFF.

A remark on this clone: Other DNA sequences in the same sample also yield this CDR3. The rearrangement links TRBV14 to TRBJ2-1, with TRBD2 matching 7 bases. This CDR3 comprises 15 residues. The V and J ends lost 3 bases and 0 bases, in that order; junction bases with no gene match: 2. CDR1 and CDR2 (germline): SGHDN, FVKESK. The CDR3 DNA reads TGTGCCAGCAGCCAGGGACTATCCTCCTACAATGAGCAGTTCTTC. It encodes CASSQGLSSYNEQFF.

The chain employs TRBV5-8 and TRBJ2-3; 12 nucleotides match TRBD2. This CDR3 region has 15 residues. V lost 3 bases, J lost 3 bases, and 2 bases stayed unmatched. CDR1 and CDR2 from the germline V gene are SGHTS and YDEGEE. The CDR3 protein is CASSSLAGGTDTQYF. In nucleotides, the CDR3 is TGTGCCAGCAGCTCACTAGCGGGAGGAACAGATACGCAGTATTTT.

CDR3 in amino acids: CASSSRTGLNEKLFF. CDR3 bases: TGTGCCAGCAGTTCACGGACAGGACTTAATGAAAAACTGTTTTTT. The chain joins TRBV27 to TRBJ1-4, with 7 bases lining up with TRBD1. The CDR3 contains 15 residues. The germline gives CDR1 MNHEY, CDR2 SMNVEV (reference sequence). J was trimmed by 4 bases and V by 4 bases; bases with no gene match: 6.